Included here is one T cell receptor beta chain sequence, with context. The source of the sample is a study of blood T cell repertoires in COVID-19. Study context: PBMCs, B-cell-depleted T cells, or T cells were the source of the cDNA or gDNA that made up the material.

This CDR3 is built from 19 residues. V dropped 0 bases and J dropped 2 bases, with 23 bases sitting between them. Germline V gene lookup returns CDR1 GTSNPN and CDR2 SVGIG (reference sequence). In the original processing: Amplification of reference gene primers was used by the study to estimate nucleated cell counts. The data were produced by immunoSEQ multiplex PCR, yet TCRdb's version contains in-frame clones alone and is incomplete. V, J and clone size reflect that table, while D and trimming were determined from the DNA. The sample holds some 48,000 clones, roughly 90% seen once. The sequenced sample consisted of peripheral blood. This chain links TRBV30 with TRBJ1-5, with a tentative D call TRBD1 (6 bases). The clonotype comes from a woman older than 75 in a cohort sampled during active or convalescent COVID-19. CDR3 sequence reads: CAWSVRVAGWGRGNQPQHF. The CDR3 coding sequence is TGTGCCTGGAGTGTACGGGTGGCAGGGTGGGGGCGCGGCAATCAGCCCCAGCATTTT.